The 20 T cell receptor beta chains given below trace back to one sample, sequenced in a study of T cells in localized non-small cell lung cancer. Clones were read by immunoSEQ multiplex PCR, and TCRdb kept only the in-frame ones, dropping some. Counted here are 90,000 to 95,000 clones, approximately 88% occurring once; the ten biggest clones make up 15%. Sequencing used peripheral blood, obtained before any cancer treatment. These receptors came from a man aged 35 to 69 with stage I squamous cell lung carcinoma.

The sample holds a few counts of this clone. CDR3 protein: CASSQRTPDTQYF. In DNA, the CDR3 is TGTGCCAGCTCTCAGAGAACACCGGATACGCAGTATTTT. The V and J genes are TRBV18 and TRBJ2-3, with unresolved D. Trimming stripped 6 bases from V and 6 bases from J, with 13 bases between. Per the germline V gene, CDR1 is KGHSH and CDR2 is LQKENI. The CDR3 contains 13 residues.

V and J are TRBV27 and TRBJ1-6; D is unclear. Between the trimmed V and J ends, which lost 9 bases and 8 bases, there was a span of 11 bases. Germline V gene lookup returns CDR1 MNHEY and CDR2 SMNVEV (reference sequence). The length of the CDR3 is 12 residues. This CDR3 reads CASKRADSPLHF. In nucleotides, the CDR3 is TGTGCCAGTAAAAGGGCGGATTCACCCCTCCACTTT.

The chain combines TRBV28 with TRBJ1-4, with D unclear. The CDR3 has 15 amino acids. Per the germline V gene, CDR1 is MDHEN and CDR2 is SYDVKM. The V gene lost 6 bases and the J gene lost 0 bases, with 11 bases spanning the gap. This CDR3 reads CASRSRPTTNEKLFF. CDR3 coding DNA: TGTGCCAGCAGAAGCCGGCCTACAACTAATGAAAAACTGTTTTTT.

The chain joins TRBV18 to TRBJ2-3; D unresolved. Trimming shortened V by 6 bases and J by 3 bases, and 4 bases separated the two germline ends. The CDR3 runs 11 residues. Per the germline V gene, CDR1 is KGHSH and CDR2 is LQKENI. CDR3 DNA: TGTGCCAGCTCCGCAACAGATACGCAGTATTTT. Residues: CASSATDTQYF.

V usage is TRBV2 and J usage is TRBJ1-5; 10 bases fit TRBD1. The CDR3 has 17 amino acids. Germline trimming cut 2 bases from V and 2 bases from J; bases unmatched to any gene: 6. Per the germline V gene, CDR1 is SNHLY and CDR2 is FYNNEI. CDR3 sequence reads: CASSESDRGGGNQPQHF. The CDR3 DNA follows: TGTGCCAGCAGTGAATCGGACAGGGGGGGCGGCAATCAGCCCCAGCATTTT. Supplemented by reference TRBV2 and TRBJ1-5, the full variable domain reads EPEVTQTPSHQVTQMGQEVILRCVPISNHLYFYWYRQILGQKVEFLVSFYNNEISEKSEIFDDQFSVERPDGSNFTLKIRSTKLEDSAMYFCASSESDRGGGNQPQHFGDGTRLSIL.

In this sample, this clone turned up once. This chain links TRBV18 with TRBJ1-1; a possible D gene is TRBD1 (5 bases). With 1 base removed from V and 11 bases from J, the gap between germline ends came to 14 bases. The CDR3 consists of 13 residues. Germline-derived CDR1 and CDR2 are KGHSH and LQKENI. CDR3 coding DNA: TGTGCCAGCTCACCACGGGACGGGGAGACGGCTTTCTTT. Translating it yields CASSPRDGETAFF.

The CDR3 region is CASSLNGDQRTQYF. The CDR3 nucleotides are TGTGCCAGCAGCCTAAACGGGGACCAACGGACCCAGTACTTC. The chain couples TRBV6-5 to TRBJ2-5; TRBD1 or TRBD2 may be the D gene (5 bases each). The CDR3 is 14 residues long. The germline V gene has CDR1 MNHEY and CDR2 SVGAGI. Trimming took 6 bases from V and 7 from J, leaving 18 bases between them.

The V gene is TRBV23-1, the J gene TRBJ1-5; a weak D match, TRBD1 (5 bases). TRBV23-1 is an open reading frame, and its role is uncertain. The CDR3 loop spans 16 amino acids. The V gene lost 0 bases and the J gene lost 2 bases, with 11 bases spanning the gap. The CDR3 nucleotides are TGCGCCAGCAGTCAATCGAGGAGGGGAGGCAATCAGCCCCAGCATTTT. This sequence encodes CASSQSRRGGNQPQHF.

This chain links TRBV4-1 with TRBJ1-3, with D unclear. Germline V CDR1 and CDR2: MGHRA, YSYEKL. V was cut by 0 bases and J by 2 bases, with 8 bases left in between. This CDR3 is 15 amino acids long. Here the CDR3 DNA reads TGCGCCAGCAGCCAAGATCCGGGCGCTGGAAACACCATATATTTT. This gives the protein CASSQDPGAGNTIYF.

CDR3 DNA: TGTGCCAGCAGCTTGGAAAGGGGTGGCAATTCACCCCTCCACTTT. Translated, it gives CASSLERGGNSPLHF. This chain joins TRBV5-4 and TRBJ1-6; D is perhaps TRBD1 (5 bases). V lost 0 bases, J lost 7 bases, and 11 bases lay in between. The germline V gene has CDR1 SGHNT and CDR2 YYREEE (reference sequence). This CDR3 has 15 residues.

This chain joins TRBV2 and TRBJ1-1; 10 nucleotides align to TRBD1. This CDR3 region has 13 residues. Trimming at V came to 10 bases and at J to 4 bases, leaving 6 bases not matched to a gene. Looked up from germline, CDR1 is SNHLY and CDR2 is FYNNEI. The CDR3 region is CAIPGQGGTEAFF. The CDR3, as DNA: TGTGCCATTCCTGGACAGGGGGGCACTGAAGCTTTCTTT.

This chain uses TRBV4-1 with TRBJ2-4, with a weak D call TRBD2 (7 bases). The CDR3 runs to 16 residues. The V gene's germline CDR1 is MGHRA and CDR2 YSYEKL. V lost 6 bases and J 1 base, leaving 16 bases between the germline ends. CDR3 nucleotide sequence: TGCGCCAGCAGTTTACCGGGGGGCGTCGCCAAAAACATTCAGTACTTC. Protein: CASSLPGGVAKNIQYF.

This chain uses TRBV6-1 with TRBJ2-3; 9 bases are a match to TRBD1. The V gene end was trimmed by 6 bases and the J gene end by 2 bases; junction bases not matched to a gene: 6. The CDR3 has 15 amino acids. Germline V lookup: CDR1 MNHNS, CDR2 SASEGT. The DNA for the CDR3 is TGTGCCAGCAGATGGACAGGGGCCCCCACAGATACGCAGTATTTT. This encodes CASRWTGAPTDTQYF.

CDR3 protein: CASSLVDEETQYF. The CDR3 bases are TGTGCCAGCAGCTTGGTCGACGAAGAGACCCAGTACTTC. The rearrangement joins TRBV5-4 to TRBJ2-5; D gene ambiguous. The CDR3 totals 13 residues. The germline V gene has CDR1 SGHNT and CDR2 YYREEE (reference sequence). V lost 0 bases, J lost 3 bases, and 6 bases lay in between.

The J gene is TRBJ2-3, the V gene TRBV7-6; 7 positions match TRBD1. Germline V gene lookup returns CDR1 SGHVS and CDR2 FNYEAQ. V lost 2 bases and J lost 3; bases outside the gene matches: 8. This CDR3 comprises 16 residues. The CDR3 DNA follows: TGTGCCAGCAGCTTACTTCAGCAGGGGGTGACAGATACGCAGTATTTT. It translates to CASSLLQQGVTDTQYF.

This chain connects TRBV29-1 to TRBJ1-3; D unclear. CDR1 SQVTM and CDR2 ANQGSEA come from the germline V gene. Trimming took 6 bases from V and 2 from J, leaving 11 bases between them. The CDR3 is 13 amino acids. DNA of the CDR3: TGCAGCGTCACTATAACGGCTGGAAACACCATATATTTT. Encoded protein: CSVTITAGNTIYF.

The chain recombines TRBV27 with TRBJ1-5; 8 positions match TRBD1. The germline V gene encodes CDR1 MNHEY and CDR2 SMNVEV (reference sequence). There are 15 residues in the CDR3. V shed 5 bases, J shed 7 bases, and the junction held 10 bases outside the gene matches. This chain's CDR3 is CASSPGQGIRQPQHF. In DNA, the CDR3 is TGTGCCAGCAGTCCCGGACAGGGTATTAGACAGCCCCAGCATTTT.

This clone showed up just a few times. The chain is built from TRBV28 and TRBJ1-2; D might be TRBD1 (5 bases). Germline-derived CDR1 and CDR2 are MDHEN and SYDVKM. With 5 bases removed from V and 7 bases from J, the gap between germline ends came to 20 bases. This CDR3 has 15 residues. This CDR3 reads CASSPRDGGVGGYTF. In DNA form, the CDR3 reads TGTGCCAGCAGTCCTCGGGACGGGGGAGTGGGTGGCTACACCTTC.

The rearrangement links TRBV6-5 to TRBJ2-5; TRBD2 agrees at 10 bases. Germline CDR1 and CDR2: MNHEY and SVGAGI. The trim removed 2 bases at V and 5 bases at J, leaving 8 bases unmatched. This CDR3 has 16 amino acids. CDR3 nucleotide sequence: TGTGCCAGCAGTTACGAAATAGCGGGGGGATGGGAGACCCAGTACTTC. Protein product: CASSYEIAGGWETQYF.

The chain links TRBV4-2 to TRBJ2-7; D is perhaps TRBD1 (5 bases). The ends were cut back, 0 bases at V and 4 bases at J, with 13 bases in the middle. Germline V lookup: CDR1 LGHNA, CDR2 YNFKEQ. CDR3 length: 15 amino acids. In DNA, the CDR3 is TGTGCCAGCAGCCAAGACCGGACAAGCCAATACGAGCAGTACTTC. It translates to CASSQDRTSQYEQYF.